This TCR beta chain was observed in a study of breast tumors, draining lymph nodes, adjacent tissues. Study-wide results and caveats: Most tumor T cells seemingly derive from lymph node, then expand in tumor.

TCRdb passed the multiplex PCR reads through MiXCR, listing each CDR3 protein once. The sample records 200,000 to 250,000 distinct CDR3 sequences, under 40% being singletons. The table lists this clonotype with many counts. Its matching antigen is unknown. From germline, CDR1 is SGHAT and CDR2 FQNNGV. Trimming stripped 0 bases from V and 4 bases from J, with 12 bases between. The CDR3 is 15 amino acids. The lymph nodes were axillary draining lymph nodes from breast cancer patients. Source material: axillary lymph node tissue. The rearrangement links TRBV11-2 to TRBJ1-2; D is undetermined. This sequence was found in a female donor with breast cancer. Some clones in this sample may be carry-over from other donors' samples. The CDR3 coding sequence is TGTGCCAGCAGCTTAGATCCAGCTCAGGCCTATGGCTACACCTTC. Encoded protein: CASSLDPAQAYGYTF. Full variable domain (outside the CDR3, taken from reference TRBV11-2 and TRBJ1-2): EAGVAQSPRYKIIEKRQSVAFWCNPISGHATLYWYQQILGQGPKLLIQFQNNGVVDDSQLPKDRFSAERLKGVDSTLKIQPAKLEDSAVYLCASSLDPAQAYGYTFGSGTRLTVV.